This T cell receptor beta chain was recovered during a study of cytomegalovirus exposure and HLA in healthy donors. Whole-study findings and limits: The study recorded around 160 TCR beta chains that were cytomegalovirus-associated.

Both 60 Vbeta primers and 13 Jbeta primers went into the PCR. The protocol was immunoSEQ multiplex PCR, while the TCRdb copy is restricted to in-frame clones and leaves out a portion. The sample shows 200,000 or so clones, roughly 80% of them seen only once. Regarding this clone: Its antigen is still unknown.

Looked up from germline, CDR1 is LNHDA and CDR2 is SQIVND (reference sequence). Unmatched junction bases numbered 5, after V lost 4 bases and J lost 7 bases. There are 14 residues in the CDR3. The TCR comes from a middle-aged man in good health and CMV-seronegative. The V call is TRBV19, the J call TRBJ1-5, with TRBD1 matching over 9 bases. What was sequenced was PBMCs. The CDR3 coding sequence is TGTGCCAGTAGTAGGGACAGGGCAGACCAGCCCCAGCATTTT. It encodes CASSRDRADQPQHF. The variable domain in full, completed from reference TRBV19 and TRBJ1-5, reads DGGITQSPKYLFRKEGQNVTLSCEQNLNHDAMYWYRQDPGQGLRLIYYSQIVNDFQKGDIAEGYSVSREKKESFPLTVTSAQKNPTAFYLCASSRDRADQPQHFGDGTRLSIL.